Sequencing of this T cell receptor beta chain was carried out in a study of shared clonotypes between healthy human individuals (dated by TCRdb to the early 2020s). Some background on the complete study: The cohort comprised two women and a few men aged 18 to 49 years. For each donor, three plates each were used for CD4 naive and CD4 memory, two plates were used for CD8 naive, and one plate was used for CD8 memory. To estimate repertoire size and how much clonotypes are shared between individuals, the study performed deep sequencing of blood TCR repertoires from a few healthy adults. Different laboratories and diverse techniques were used to prepare libraries and sequence TCR repertoires, to increase sequencing depth and limit assay-specific biases. Per donor, leukapheresis produced somewhere between about 0.94 and 9.5 billion PBMCs. The paper's findings and limits, for the study overall: Compared with non-shared clonotypes, clonotypes shared by all four sorted-subset donors had higher generation probabilities. Across four donors, about 5% of naive CD4, approximately 3.5% of naive CD8, 2.3% of memory CD4, and 0.3% to 0.45% of memory CD8 clonotypes were shared. Naive subsets generally had larger estimated clonotype richness than memory subsets. Pairwise subsampling led to the expectation that sequencing depth would affect the degree of clonotype sharing among donors. Even with the large sequencing depth, rarefaction of the sorted-subset datasets indicated that sequencing was incomplete. Because the study included only a small number of donors, the genetic and exposure-history diversity represented was limited. Sampling was restricted to blood, and TCR repertoires in tissue are likely to differ from TCR repertoires in blood.

V was cut back by 5 bases and J by 8 bases, leaving a gap of 16 bases between them. The CDR3 sequence holds 14 residues, the cysteine and phenylalanine included. Just the 42-base CDR3 DNA is kept, in frame starting at base 1. CDR1 and CDR2 were assigned from the germline V gene (reference sequence) as SEHNR and FQNEAQ. Using the deep immunoSEQ assay, TCR CDR3 regions were amplified from genomic DNA by multiplex PCR. Extracted genomic DNA from each cell subset was distributed evenly across all wells of several immunoSEQ 96-well plates, and each plate was treated as a replicate. For sorted subsets, around 200 ng genomic DNA, equal to about 30,000 T cell genomes, was loaded into each replicate PCR. The purified libraries were quantified using a Qubit 3.0 fluorometer, sized with a Bioanalyzer 2100, and then quantified again using the KAPA Library Quantification kit. A separate single-read 150-cycle Illumina NextSeq 550 flow cell was used to sequence each immunoSEQ 96-well plate. The authors' analysis ran thus. Because only junctional sequences without quality scores were contained in the immunoSEQ output, filtering matching that applied to full-length reads could not be performed. Sequences were annotated with PyIR, a Python wrapper for IgBLAST v1.9, using IMGT germline references to assign V/J genes and CDR3. Reads with weak V/J assignments (E-value above 1e-6), missing CDR3, stop codons, out-of-frame junctions, or ambiguous translated residues were removed. A V3J clonotype was defined by an identical inferred V gene, J gene, and CDR3 amino acid sequence. The percentage overlap between two repertoires was calculated by dividing the number of shared unique clonotypes by the size of the smaller repertoire. RTK rarefaction, the Chao1 estimator, and Recon v2.1 estimates of unobserved clonotypes were used to assess repertoire richness. For all TCRbeta clonotypes obtained by the gDNA method from several donors, generation probabilities were computed with OLGA. TCRdb limited this immuneACCESS table to in-frame rearrangements with V and J called. A share of clones is missing; checked studies link under half to unresolved V genes, and the rest is unexplained. V and J calls and clone size are those listed in that table; D and trimming were worked out from the DNA. Here the sample has hundreds of thousands of clones; 98% occur a single time. The ten largest clonotypes hold 0.3% of the sample.

Concerning this clone: Which antigen it targets is not known. Base qualities are not at hand, and no much larger clone is one base apart.

CD8 naive samples consisted of CD45RO-negative cells that were positively selected for CCR7, yielding a CD45RA+CCR7+ population without TemRA cells. The donors were healthy, HIV-negative adults with no recently reported acute infections or vaccinations. Every donor was a Caucasian adult living in Nashville, Tennessee, USA. Blood was collected by leukapheresis, and PBMCs were isolated by Ficoll-Histopaque density gradient centrifugation and then cryopreserved in liquid nitrogen vapor phase. Analytical flow cytometry was used to check the purity and quantity of each magnetically sorted T cell population. From each sorted fraction, genomic DNA was isolated and quantified by UV absorbance on a Nanodrop 2000c.

The specimen sequenced was naive CD8+ T cells sorted from blood. The sample's cell subset or site label is to be understood as: CD45RA+CCR7+. The sequence joins TRBV7-9 to TRBJ1-5; the D segment cannot be called with confidence. The TCR was taken from a man aged 25 to 40 in good health. The CDR3 has the sequence CASSPPGTGEPQHF. In nucleotides, the sequence is TGTGCCAGCAGCCCTCCAGGAACCGGGGAGCCCCAGCATTTT.